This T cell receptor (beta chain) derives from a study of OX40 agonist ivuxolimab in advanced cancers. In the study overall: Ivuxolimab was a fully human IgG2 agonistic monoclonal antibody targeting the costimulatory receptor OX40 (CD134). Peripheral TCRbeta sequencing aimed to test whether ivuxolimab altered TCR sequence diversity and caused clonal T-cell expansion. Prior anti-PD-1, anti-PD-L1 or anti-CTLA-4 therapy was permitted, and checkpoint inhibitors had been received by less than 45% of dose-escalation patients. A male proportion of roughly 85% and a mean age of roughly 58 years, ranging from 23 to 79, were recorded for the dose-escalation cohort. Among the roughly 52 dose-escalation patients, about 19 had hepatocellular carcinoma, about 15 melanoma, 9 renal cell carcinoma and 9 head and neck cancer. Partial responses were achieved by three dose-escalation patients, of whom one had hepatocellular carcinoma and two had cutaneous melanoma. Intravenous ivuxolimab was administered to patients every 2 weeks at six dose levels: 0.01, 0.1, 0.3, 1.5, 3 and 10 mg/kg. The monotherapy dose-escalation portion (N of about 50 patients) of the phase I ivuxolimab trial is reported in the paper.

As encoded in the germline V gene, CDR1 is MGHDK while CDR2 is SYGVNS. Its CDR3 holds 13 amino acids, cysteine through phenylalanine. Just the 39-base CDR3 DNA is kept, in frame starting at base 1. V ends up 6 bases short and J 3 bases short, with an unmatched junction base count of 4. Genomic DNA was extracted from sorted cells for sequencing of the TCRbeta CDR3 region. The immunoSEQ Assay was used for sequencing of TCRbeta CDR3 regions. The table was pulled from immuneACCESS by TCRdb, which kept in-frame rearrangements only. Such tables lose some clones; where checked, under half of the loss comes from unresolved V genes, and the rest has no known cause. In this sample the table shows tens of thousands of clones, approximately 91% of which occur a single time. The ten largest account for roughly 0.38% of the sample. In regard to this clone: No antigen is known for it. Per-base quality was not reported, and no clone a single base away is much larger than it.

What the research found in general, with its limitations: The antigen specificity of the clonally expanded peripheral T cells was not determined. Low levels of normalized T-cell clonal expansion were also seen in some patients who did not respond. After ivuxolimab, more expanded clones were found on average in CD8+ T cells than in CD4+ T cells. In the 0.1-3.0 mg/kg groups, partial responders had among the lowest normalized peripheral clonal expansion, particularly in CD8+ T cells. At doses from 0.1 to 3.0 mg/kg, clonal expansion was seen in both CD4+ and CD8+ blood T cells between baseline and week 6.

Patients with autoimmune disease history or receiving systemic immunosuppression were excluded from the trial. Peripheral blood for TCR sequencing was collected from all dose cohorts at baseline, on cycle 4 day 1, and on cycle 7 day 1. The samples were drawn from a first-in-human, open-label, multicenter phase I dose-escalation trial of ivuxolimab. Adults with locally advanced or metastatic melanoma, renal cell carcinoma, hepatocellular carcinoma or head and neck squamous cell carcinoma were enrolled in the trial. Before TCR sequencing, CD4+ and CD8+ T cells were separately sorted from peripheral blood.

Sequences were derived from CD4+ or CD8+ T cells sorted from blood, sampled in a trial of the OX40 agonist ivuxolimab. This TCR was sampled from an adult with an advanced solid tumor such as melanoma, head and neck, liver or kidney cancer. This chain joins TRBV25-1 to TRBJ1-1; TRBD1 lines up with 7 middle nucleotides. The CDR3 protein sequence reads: CASRTGSYTEAFF. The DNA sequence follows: TGTGCCAGCAGGACAGGGTCTTACACTGAAGCTTTCTTT.